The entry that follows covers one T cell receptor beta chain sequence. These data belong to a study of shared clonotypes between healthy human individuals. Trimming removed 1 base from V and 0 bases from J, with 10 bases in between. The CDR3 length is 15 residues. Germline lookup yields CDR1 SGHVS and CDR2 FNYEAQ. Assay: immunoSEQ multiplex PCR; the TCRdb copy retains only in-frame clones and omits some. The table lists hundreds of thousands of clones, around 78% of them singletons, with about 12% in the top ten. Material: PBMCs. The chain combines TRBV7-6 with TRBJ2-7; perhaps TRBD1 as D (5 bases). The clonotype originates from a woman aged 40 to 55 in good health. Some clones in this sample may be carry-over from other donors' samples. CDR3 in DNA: TGTGCCAGCAGCTTAGGGACATCCCCCTCCTACGAGCAGTACTTC. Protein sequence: CASSLGTSPSYEQYF.